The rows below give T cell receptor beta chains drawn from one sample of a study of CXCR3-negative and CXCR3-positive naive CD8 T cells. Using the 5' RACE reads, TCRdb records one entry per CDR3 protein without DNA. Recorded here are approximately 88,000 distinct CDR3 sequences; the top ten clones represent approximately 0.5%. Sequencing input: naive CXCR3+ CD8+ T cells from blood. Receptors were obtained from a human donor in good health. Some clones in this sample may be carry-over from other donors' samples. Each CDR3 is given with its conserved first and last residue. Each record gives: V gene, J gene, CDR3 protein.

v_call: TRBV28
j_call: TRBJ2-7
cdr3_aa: CASSSGLVHEQYF

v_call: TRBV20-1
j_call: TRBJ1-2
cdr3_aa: CSAPITGAYGYTF

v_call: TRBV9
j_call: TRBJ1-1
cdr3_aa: CASSYGHTNTEAFF

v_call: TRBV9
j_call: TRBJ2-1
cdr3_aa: CASSVGGASYNEQFF

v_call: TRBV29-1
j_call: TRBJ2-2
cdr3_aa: CSVEVGQGLTGKLFF

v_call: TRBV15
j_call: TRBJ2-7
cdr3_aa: CATSRELGLHYEQYF

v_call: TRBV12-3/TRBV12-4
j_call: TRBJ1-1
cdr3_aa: CASSSRGGAEAFF

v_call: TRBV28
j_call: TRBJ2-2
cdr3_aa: CASSPGPYNTGELFF

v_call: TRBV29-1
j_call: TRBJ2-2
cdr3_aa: CSARVVDTGELFF

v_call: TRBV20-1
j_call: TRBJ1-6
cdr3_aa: CSAREEGRASSPLHF

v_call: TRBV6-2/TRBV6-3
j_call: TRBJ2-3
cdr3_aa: CASSWGGYTDTQYF

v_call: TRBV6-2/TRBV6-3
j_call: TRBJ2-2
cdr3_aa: CASNEDRIGGELFF

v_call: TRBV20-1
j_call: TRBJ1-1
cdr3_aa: CSAPTGPEAFF

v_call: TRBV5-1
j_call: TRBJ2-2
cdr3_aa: CASSFEQGGAGELFF

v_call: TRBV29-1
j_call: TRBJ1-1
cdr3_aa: CSANTGMTEAFF

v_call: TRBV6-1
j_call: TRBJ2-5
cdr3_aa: CASSGGTGGETQYF

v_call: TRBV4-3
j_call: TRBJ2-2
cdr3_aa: CASSQDGRTGELFF

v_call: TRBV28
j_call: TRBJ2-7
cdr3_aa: CASSPTGILSYEQYF

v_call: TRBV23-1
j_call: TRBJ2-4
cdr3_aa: CASSQGRGGPKNIQYF

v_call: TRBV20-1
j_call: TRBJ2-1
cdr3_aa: CSASDRPGADEQFF

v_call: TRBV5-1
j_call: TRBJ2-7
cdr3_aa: CASSLVVSGAGLSYEQYF

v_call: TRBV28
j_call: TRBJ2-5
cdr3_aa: CASSPDRGRTQYF

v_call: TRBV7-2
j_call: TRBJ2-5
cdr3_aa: CASSSVAGEETQYF

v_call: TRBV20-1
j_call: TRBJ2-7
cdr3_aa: CSARDQAGGGYEQYF

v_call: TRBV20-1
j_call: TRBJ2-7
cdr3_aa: CSARDSFYEQYF

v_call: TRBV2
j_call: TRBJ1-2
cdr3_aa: CAMRLRWNYGYTF

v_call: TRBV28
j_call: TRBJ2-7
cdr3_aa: CASSFRGYEQYF

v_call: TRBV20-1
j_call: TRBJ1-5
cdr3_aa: CSARALRGGGEQPQHF

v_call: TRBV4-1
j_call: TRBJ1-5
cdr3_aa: CASSQDWENQPQHF

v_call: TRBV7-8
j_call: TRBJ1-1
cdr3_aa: CASSPRGQGFWTEAFF

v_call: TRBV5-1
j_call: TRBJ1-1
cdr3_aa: CASSLDGYGLNTEAFF

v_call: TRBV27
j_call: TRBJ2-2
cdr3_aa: CASSQIGPISGELFF

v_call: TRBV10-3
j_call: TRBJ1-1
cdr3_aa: CAISVDEGARTEAFF

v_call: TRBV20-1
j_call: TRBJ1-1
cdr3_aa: CSARLTEYFEAFF

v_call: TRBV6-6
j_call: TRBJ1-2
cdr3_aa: CASSYVADQRYGYTF

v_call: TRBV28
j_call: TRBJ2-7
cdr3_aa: CASRTTSRIVEQYF

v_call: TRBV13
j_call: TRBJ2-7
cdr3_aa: CASSTQDGGYEQYF

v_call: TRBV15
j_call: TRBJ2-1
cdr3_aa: CATSRDLSIYNEQFF

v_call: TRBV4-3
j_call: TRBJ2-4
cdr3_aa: CASSQELPGAANIQYF

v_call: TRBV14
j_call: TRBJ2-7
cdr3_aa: CASSHGDSYEQYF

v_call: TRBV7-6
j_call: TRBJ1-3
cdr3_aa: CASSSMGVSGNTIYF

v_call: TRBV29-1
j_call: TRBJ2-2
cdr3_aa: CSVHGVSTGELFF

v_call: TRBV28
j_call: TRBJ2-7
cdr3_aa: CASSFGESEQYF

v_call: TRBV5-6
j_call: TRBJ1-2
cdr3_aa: CASSLWGQGNYGYTF

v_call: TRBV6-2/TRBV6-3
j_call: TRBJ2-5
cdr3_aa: CASRPWTGGRETQYF